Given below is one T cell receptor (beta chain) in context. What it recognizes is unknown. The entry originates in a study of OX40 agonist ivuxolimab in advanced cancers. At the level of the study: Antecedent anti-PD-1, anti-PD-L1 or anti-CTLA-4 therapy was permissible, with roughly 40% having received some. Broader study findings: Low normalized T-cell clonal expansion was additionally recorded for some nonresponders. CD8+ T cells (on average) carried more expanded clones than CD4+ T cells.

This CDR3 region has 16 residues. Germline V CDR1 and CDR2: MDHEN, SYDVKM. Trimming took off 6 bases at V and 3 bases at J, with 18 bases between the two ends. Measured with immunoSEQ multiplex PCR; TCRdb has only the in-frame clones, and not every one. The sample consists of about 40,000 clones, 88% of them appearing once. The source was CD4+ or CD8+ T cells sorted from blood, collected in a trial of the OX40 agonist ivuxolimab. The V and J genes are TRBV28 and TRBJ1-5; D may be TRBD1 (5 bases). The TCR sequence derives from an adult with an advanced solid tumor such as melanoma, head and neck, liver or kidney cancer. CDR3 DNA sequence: TGTGCCAGCAGCTCCGCCCGGGAAGGGACCAATCAGCCCCAGCATTTT. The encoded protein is CASSSAREGTNQPQHF.